This T cell receptor beta chain was profiled in a study of blood T cells in healthy people across ages. Study as a whole: Template switching caught about one barcoded beta molecule for each two T cells.

Primed by a sample-barcoded 5' primer and a J-beta primer mix, a second PCR proceeded for about 6 to 11 cycles. TCRdb reprocessed the 5' RACE reads via MiXCR and lists one record per CDR3 protein. The repertoire holds more than 1 million distinct CDR3 sequences, with 40% to 50% as singletons. This clonotype has only a few counts. CDR1 and CDR2 (germline): SGHAT, FQNNGV. The V gene end was trimmed by 1 base and the J gene end by 3 bases; junction bases not matched to a gene: 14. This CDR3 contains 19 residues. The clonotype originates from a woman aged 60 to 75 in good health. The chain combines TRBV11-2 with TRBJ1-2; 10 nucleotides align to TRBD1. Specimen: blood. The CDR3 loop is CASSLGRPGQGRRDYGYTF. In DNA, the CDR3 is TGTGCCAGCAGCTTAGGGCGGCCGGGACAGGGGCGTCGCGACTATGGCTACACCTTC. The entire variable domain, with the rest obtained from reference TRBV11-2 and TRBJ1-2, is as follows: EAGVAQSPRYKIIEKRQSVAFWCNPISGHATLYWYQQILGQGPKLLIQFQNNGVVDDSQLPKDRFSAERLKGVDSTLKIQPAKLEDSAVYLCASSLGRPGQGRRDYGYTFGSGTRLTVV.